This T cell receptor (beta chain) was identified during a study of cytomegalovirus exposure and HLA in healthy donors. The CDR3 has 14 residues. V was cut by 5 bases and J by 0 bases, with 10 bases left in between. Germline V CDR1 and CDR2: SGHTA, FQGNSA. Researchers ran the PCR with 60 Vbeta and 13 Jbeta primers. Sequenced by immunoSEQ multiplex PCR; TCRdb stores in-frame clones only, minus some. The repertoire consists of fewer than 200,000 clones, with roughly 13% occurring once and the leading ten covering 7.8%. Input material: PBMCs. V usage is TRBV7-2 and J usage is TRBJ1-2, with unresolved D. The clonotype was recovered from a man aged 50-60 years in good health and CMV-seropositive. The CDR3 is CASSPRVANYGYTF. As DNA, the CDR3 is TGTGCCAGCAGCCCCCGTGTAGCTAACTATGGCTACACCTTC.